The 10 T cell receptor beta chains below come from one sample, sequenced in a study of blood T cell repertoires in COVID-19. Repertoires were generated with immunoSEQ multiplex PCR, while TCRdb's copy carries only in-frame clones and drops some. The profile shows about 430,000 clones, around 90% of them singletons. What was sequenced was peripheral blood. Receptors originate from a man younger than 35 with COVID-19, enrolled during active disease.

V and J are TRBV10-3 and TRBJ2-5; 7 bases map to TRBD1. Looked up from germline, CDR1 is ENHRY and CDR2 is SYGVKD. The trim removed 3 bases at V and 2 bases at J, leaving 9 bases unmatched. This CDR3 comprises 16 residues. The CDR3 nucleotides read TGTGCCATCAGTGACCCTTCAGGGGGAGTACAAGAGACCCAGTACTTC. Its protein product is CAISDPSGGVQETQYF.

V usage is TRBV19 and J usage is TRBJ1-5; D is uncertain. Trimming left V 10 bases short and J 3 bases short, with 13 bases between. Germline V gene sequence: CDR1 LNHDA, CDR2 SQIVND (reference sequence). The CDR3 has 13 amino acids. The CDR3 loop is CATGEQYNQPQHF. DNA of the CDR3: TGTGCCACCGGGGAACAGTACAATCAGCCCCAGCATTTT.

The chain recombines TRBV11-2 with TRBJ2-3, with TRBD1 matching 7 bases. Trimming cost V 5 bases and J 4 bases; bases outside gene matches: 9. The CDR3 has 15 amino acids. Germline CDR1 SGHAT, CDR2 FQNNGV. The CDR3 DNA reads as TGTGCCAGCAGCCGTGTCGCAGGGGGATCAGATACGCAGTATTTT. As protein: CASSRVAGGSDTQYF.

The chain joins TRBV6-5 to TRBJ1-1; D call uncertain. CDR3 length: 15 residues. Germline lookup yields CDR1 MNHEY and CDR2 SVGAGI. V was cut by 6 bases and J by 3 bases, with 17 bases left in between. The CDR3 region has the DNA TGTGCCAGCAGGTTCGCCCCCTCACGGGACACTGAAGCTTTCTTT. Encoded protein: CASRFAPSRDTEAFF.

This clone was detected only once. The chain combines TRBV20-1 with TRBJ2-7; D is unresolved. The CDR3 totals 15 residues. Germline CDR1 is DFQATT and CDR2 is SNEGSKA (reference sequence). The germline V and J ends were trimmed by 6 bases and 0 bases, with 18 bases remaining between them. The CDR3 nucleotides are TGCAGTGCCAGTCGGGTTCTGGGTTTCTCCTACGAGCAGTACTTC. As protein: CSASRVLGFSYEQYF.

The chain links TRBV7-2 to TRBJ2-3, with D tentatively TRBD1 (6 bases). This CDR3 comprises 14 residues. V was clipped by 4 bases and J by 3 bases, with 11 bases between them. Germline CDR1 and CDR2: SGHTA and FQGNSA. CDR3 nucleotides: TGTGCCAGCAGCTCCCTGGGGACAACAGATACGCAGTATTTT. It is translated as CASSSLGTTDTQYF.

This chain connects TRBV19 to TRBJ2-1; 11 positions agree with TRBD2. V lost 3 bases to trimming and J lost 5 bases; unmatched junction nucleotides: 6. CDR1 is LNHDA, CDR2 SQIVND, per germline (reference sequence). This CDR3 has 16 residues. Written as DNA, the CDR3 is TGTGCCAGTAGTATGCCCCGGACTAGCGGGCACAATGAGCAGTTCTTC. This sequence encodes CASSMPRTSGHNEQFF.

This clone was counted between two and nine times. The V and J genes are TRBV10-2 and TRBJ2-2; 7 bases align to TRBD2. CDR3 length: 16 residues. With V trimmed by 7 bases and J by 1 base, 9 bases remained unmatched. CDR1 is WSHSY, CDR2 SAAADI, per germline. CDR3 DNA sequence: TGCGCCAGCACTCAATTCGGGGGGTTGAACACCGGGGAGCTGTTTTTT. Translation gives CASTQFGGLNTGELFF.

The chain combines TRBV5-1 with TRBJ1-5; D may be TRBD1 (5 bases). Germline V gives CDR1 SGHRS, CDR2 YFSETQ. V was trimmed by 5 bases and J by 4 bases, leaving 10 bases between them. This CDR3 has 13 residues. CDR3 region: CASRLGGNQPQHF. DNA for the CDR3: TGCGCCAGCAGACTGGGGGGTAATCAGCCCCAGCATTTT. The whole variable domain, filled in from reference TRBV5-1 and TRBJ1-5, reads KAGVTQTPRYLIKTRGQQVTLSCSPISGHRSVSWYQQTPGQGLQFLFEYFSETQRNKGNFPGRFSGRQFSNSRSEMNVSTLELGDSALYLCASRLGGNQPQHFGDGTRLSIL.

The chain uses TRBV5-1 and TRBJ1-3, with D possibly TRBD1 on 5 matching bases. Trimming pared 0 bases from V and 2 bases from J, leaving 12 bases between. The CDR3 consists of 16 residues. From germline, CDR1 is SGHRS and CDR2 YFSETQ. The chain's CDR3 is CASSLDLGGTGNTIYF. CDR3 bases: TGCGCCAGCAGCTTGGATCTCGGGGGGACTGGAAACACCATATATTTT.